The source of this T cell receptor beta chain is a study of blood T cells in healthy people across ages. The CDR3 is made up of 12 amino acids. Between the trimmed V and J ends, which lost 3 bases and 3 bases, there was a span of 9 bases. Germline V gives CDR1 SQVTM, CDR2 ANQGSEA. Alongside a J-beta primer mix, a sample-barcoded 5' primer served in a second PCR lasting about 6 to 12 cycles. Each CDR3 protein gets one entry after TCRdb re-called the 5' RACE reads with MiXCR. The sample includes some 1.5 million distinct CDR3 sequences, over 25% of them seen just once. This clonotype was counted ten times or more.

The J gene is TRBJ2-7, the V gene TRBV29-1; the D is unclear. The TCR originated in a woman aged 30 to 39 in good health. Sequencing was carried out using blood. CDR3: CSVDLPNYEQYF. The DNA for the CDR3 is TGCAGCGTTGACCTCCCTAACTACGAGCAGTACTTC.